A single sample is the source of the 18 T cell receptor beta chains below, sequenced in a study of blood T cells in healthy people across ages (dated by TCRdb to about 2015). The library relied on 5' RACE. The instrument was an Illumina HiSeq 2500. A second PCR of roughly 6 to 11 cycles was run with a J-beta primer mix and a sample-barcoded 5' primer. TCRdb reanalyzed the raw reads on its own, using fastp at Q25 for trimming and MiXCR for clone calling, and kept in-frame beta chains. When rows share a CDR3 protein, they turn into one entry using the most common DNA and genes. The sample contains roughly 730,000 distinct CDR3 sequences, 45% to 70% of them found a single time. Under 30% of the sample belongs to the ten largest clones. The sequencing input was blood. The receptors shown here come from a middle-aged man in good health.

This chain links TRBV24-1 with TRBJ2-3, with D hard to call. There are 15 residues in the CDR3. CDR1 and CDR2 (germline): KGHDR, SFDVKD. The ends were cut back, 5 bases at V and 0 bases at J, with 11 bases in the middle. CDR3 nucleotide sequence: TGTGCCACCAGTGGGAGTCTCCTTAGCACAGATACGCAGTATTTT. Encoded protein: CATSGSLLSTDTQYF.

This clonotype was found a few times. This may come from a read error, since a much larger clone is one base off. The chain links TRBV7-7 to TRBJ2-1; 8 nucleotides match TRBD2. The CDR3 covers 13 residues. V lost 5 bases to trimming and J lost 5 bases; unmatched junction nucleotides: 2. CDR1 is SSHAT, CDR2 FNYEAQ, per germline (reference sequence). CDR3 in DNA: TGTGCCAGCAGCCGTAGCGGGAACAATGAGCAGTTCTTC. It codes for CASSRSGNNEQFF.

This clonotype was counted a few times. The chain employs TRBV9 and TRBJ2-3; 8 nucleotides align to TRBD1. Germline lookup yields CDR1 SGDLS and CDR2 YYNGEE. V shed 2 bases and J 4 bases; nucleotides not matched to a gene: 9. The CDR3 has 16 residues. CDR3 loop: CASSVGQALGADTQYF. For the CDR3, the DNA is TGTGCCAGCAGCGTGGGACAGGCCCTAGGGGCAGATACGCAGTATTTT.

V is TRBV20-1 and J is TRBJ2-1, with D perhaps matching TRBD1 (6 bases). V was shortened by 6 bases and J by 10 bases, with 25 bases between the two germline ends. CDR1 and CDR2 (germline): DFQATT, SNEGSKA (reference sequence). CDR3 length: 15 amino acids. The CDR3 loop is CSAPLSGTLGREQFF. CDR3 nucleotide sequence: TGCAGTGCACCATTATCAGGGACATTGGGTAGGGAGCAGTTCTTC.

The V gene is TRBV27, the J gene TRBJ2-1; D unresolved. V lost 6 bases, J lost 4 bases, and 13 bases lay in between. Germline CDR1 and CDR2: MNHEY and SMNVEV (reference sequence). This CDR3 region has 14 residues. This CDR3 is CASRLIMGYNEQFF. The DNA of the CDR3 is TGTGCCAGCAGACTCATTATGGGATACAATGAGCAGTTCTTC.

DNA of the CDR3: TGTGCCAGCAGCATACCGGGACAGGGGGCAACCGGGGAGCTGTTTTTT. It is translated as CASSIPGQGATGELFF. The chain links TRBV14 to TRBJ2-2, with 12 bases lining up with TRBD1. The CDR3 spans 16 residues. V was pared by 5 bases and J by 5 bases, with 6 bases of the junction left unmatched. In germline, CDR1 is SGHDN, CDR2 FVKESK.

In the case of this clonotype: A read error may explain this, as a much larger clone is one base away. V gene TRBV7-2 combines with J gene TRBJ1-2, with TRBD1 matching over 9 bases. The CDR3 runs 13 residues. The V gene's germline CDR1 is SGHTA and CDR2 FQGNSA. Written as DNA, the CDR3 is TGTGCCAGCAGCCCGACAGGGGGATATGGCTACATCTTC. Protein sequence: CASSPTGGYGYIF.

The gene calls are TRBV7-2 and TRBJ2-5; TRBD2 might be the D (5 bases). The J call may be mistaken, given a closer DNA end match to TRBJ2-7. Germline CDR1 is SGHTA and CDR2 is FQGNSA. The CDR3 is made up of 14 amino acids. For the CDR3, the DNA is TGTGCCAGCAGCGACACCGGACTTGCCTACGAGCAGTACTTC. Protein sequence: CASSDTGLAYEQYF.

The V gene is TRBV7-6, the J gene TRBJ2-7, with TRBD1 as a possible D gene (5 bases). CDR3 length: 14 amino acids. V lost 4 bases, J lost 1 base, and 11 bases lay in between. The germline V gene has CDR1 SGHVS and CDR2 FNYEAQ. The chain's CDR3 is CASSSLDRSYEQYF. The CDR3 region has the DNA TGTGCCAGCAGCTCCCTAGACAGATCCTACGAGCAGTACTTC. Full variable domain (outside the CDR3, taken from reference TRBV7-6 and TRBJ2-7): GAGVSQSPRYKVTKRGQDVALRCDPISGHVSLYWYRQALGQGPEFLTYFNYEAQQDKSGLPNDRFSAERPEGSISTLTIQRTEQRDSAMYRCASSSLDRSYEQYFGPGTRLTVT.

The V gene is TRBV7-9, the J gene TRBJ2-5; D not resolved. This CDR3 region has 14 residues. Trimming cost V 1 base and J 4 bases, with 10 bases left between them. CDR1 and CDR2 from the germline V gene are SEHNR and FQNEAQ (reference sequence). The CDR3 region is CASSLGASSETQYF. The CDR3 nucleotides read TGTGCCAGCAGCTTAGGCGCCTCATCAGAGACCCAGTACTTC.

This chain connects TRBV11-2 to TRBJ2-1; 9 bases are shared with TRBD1. This CDR3 contains 16 residues. V lost 6 bases to trimming and J lost 10 bases; unmatched junction nucleotides: 16. The V gene's germline CDR1 is SGHAT and CDR2 FQNNGV. In DNA form, the CDR3 reads TGTGCCAGCAGGTCACTAACGGGACAGGGAAGCAGGGAGCAGTTCTTC. Translated: CASRSLTGQGSREQFF.

V usage is TRBV20-1 and J usage is TRBJ2-3; D is unresolved. CDR3 length: 10 residues. V lost 5 bases to trimming and J lost 5 bases, with 5 bases between them. Germline V gene data show CDR1 as DFQATT and CDR2 as SNEGSKA (reference sequence). CDR3 protein: CSAQRDTQYF. The CDR3 nucleotides are TGCAGTGCTCAGAGAGATACGCAGTATTTT.

This chain links TRBV7-8 with TRBJ2-1; 9 nucleotides line up with TRBD2. Germline CDR1 SGHVS, CDR2 FQNEAQ. The CDR3 extends over 16 amino acids. The V segment lost 5 bases and the J segment 2 bases; nucleotides outside the gene matches: 7. This CDR3 is CASSPRLAETYNEQFF. Written as DNA, the CDR3 is TGTGCCAGCAGCCCCCGACTAGCGGAGACCTACAATGAGCAGTTCTTC.

This sequence joins TRBV6-2 or TRBV6-3 and TRBJ2-3, with D possibly being TRBD2 (6 bases). From germline, CDR1 is MNHEY and CDR2 SVGEGT. Trimming cost V 5 bases and J 8 bases, with 11 bases left between them. CDR3 length equals 12 residues. CDR3: CASSPGTSTQYF. The CDR3 DNA is TGTGCCAGCAGTCCCGGGACTTCTACGCAGTATTTT.

The V call is TRBV6-1, the J call TRBJ2-3; D is unresolved. Germline CDR1 reads MNHNS; CDR2 reads SASEGT. V lost 5 bases to trimming and J lost 1 base, with 10 bases between them. The CDR3 length is 14 residues. The CDR3 DNA sequence: TGTGCCAGCAGTCCCTTATTTGGCACAGATACGCAGTATTTT. Translating gives CASSPLFGTDTQYF.

The V gene is TRBV7-8, the J gene TRBJ2-4; D might be TRBD1 or TRBD2, each matching 5 bases. The DNA matches TRBJ2-7 better at its end, which makes the J call doubtful. Germline-derived CDR1 and CDR2 are SGHVS and FQNEAQ. This CDR3 comprises 14 residues. CDR3 region: CASSLSSRDGEQYF. CDR3 sequence (DNA): TGTGCCAGCAGCTTATCCTCCAGGGACGGCGAGCAGTACTTC.

The table lists this clonotype with a count of one. This chain links TRBV6-5 with TRBJ2-4; TRBD2 matches at 11 bases. The end of the DNA is better explained by TRBJ2-7, so the J call may be wrong. This CDR3 has 15 residues. Per the germline V gene, CDR1 is MNHEY and CDR2 is SVGAGI. The CDR3 coding sequence is TGTGCCAGCAGTTACGTGCCTAGCGGGAGGAACGAGCAGTACTTC. As protein: CASSYVPSGRNEQYF.

V gene TRBV28 combines with J gene TRBJ1-4, with no clear D. The CDR3 length is 17 residues. The germline V gene has CDR1 MDHEN and CDR2 SYDVKM. Trimming removed 4 bases from V and 8 bases from J, with 23 bases in between. The CDR3 DNA reads TGTGCCAGCAGTTCGATCCGAGGGCTACACGGTGGAGAAAAACTGTTTTTT. Translation: CASSSIRGLHGGEKLFF.